One sample yielded the 23 T cell receptor beta chains listed below, sequenced in a study of blood T cell repertoires in COVID-19. The protocol was immunoSEQ multiplex PCR, while the TCRdb copy is restricted to in-frame clones and leaves out a portion. This table has about 200,000 clones, 60% to 85% appearing once. The specimen sequenced was peripheral blood. The receptors stem from a woman between 65 and 79 years old with acute or convalescent COVID-19.

This sequence joins TRBV2 and TRBJ2-5; possible D gene TRBD2, 6 bases. Germline V gives CDR1 SNHLY, CDR2 FYNNEI. The CDR3 sequence is 18 residues long. Trimming left V 5 bases short and J 5 bases short, with 27 bases between. CDR3 loop: CASSPIERRRAGGETQYF. The CDR3 nucleotides are TGTGCCAGCAGTCCTATAGAGCGGAGGAGGGCCGGGGGTGAGACCCAGTACTTC.

The chain combines TRBV2 with TRBJ2-2, with 8 bases aligning to TRBD2. The ends lost 7 bases at V and 7 bases at J; junction bases unmatched: 8. The CDR3 is 14 amino acids. CDR1 is SNHLY, CDR2 FYNNEI, per germline. In DNA form, the CDR3 reads TGTGCCAGCAAAGAGCGGGAGTGGGGCGGGGAGCTGTTTTTT. It specifies CASKEREWGGELFF.

The gene calls are TRBV5-1 and TRBJ1-2; maybe TRBD1 (6 bases). This CDR3 is built from 14 residues. Germline lookup yields CDR1 SGHRS and CDR2 YFSETQ. The V and J ends lost 2 bases and 6 bases respectively, with 14 bases between them. The DNA of the CDR3 is TGCGCCAGCAGCTTAATGACAGGAGAGGATGGCTACACCTTC. Amino acid sequence: CASSLMTGEDGYTF.

The J gene is TRBJ2-5, the V gene TRBV5-6; 7 bases match TRBD1. The V and J ends lost 1 base and 5 bases, in that order; junction bases with no gene match: 8. Germline CDR1 and CDR2: SGHDT and YYEEEE. The CDR3 is 15 residues long. The DNA of the CDR3 is TGTGCCAGCAGCTTGTGGCAGGGGGTGAGGGAGACCCAGTACTTC. It codes for CASSLWQGVRETQYF.

Notes on this clone: The sample carries other DNA sequences with the same CDR3. This sequence joins TRBV5-1 and TRBJ2-1, with D possibly being TRBD2 (5 bases). There are 14 residues in the CDR3. The germline gives CDR1 SGHRS, CDR2 YFSETQ. The germline V and J ends were trimmed by 1 base and 0 bases, with 5 bases remaining between them. This CDR3 is CASSLTSSYNEQFF. The CDR3 DNA sequence: TGCGCCAGCAGCTTGACTAGCTCCTACAATGAGCAGTTCTTC.

The J gene is TRBJ2-2, the V gene TRBV2, with D possibly being TRBD1 (7 bases). V was trimmed by 5 bases and J by 4 bases, leaving 14 bases between them. CDR1 and CDR2 from the germline V gene are SNHLY and FYNNEI. The CDR3 is 15 residues long. The CDR3 region is CASSRNRGGTGELFF. In DNA form, the CDR3 reads TGTGCCAGCAGTCGGAACAGGGGAGGCACCGGGGAGCTGTTTTTT.

This clone was counted a single time. V and J are TRBV10-1 and TRBJ2-7; D might be TRBD2 (6 bases). This CDR3 comprises 14 residues. Trimming removed 0 bases at V and 6 bases at J, with 12 bases between. CDR1 is WNHNN and CDR2 is SYGVQD in the germline V gene (reference sequence). Written as DNA, the CDR3 is TGCGCCAGCAGTGAGTCGGCTTGGGGACTCGAGCAGTACTTC. Protein product: CASSESAWGLEQYF.

This chain joins TRBV24-1 and TRBJ2-2; 7 bases match TRBD1. CDR3 length: 15 amino acids. After removal of 5 bases from V and 4 bases from J, the junction contained 6 bases not matched to a gene. The germline V gene encodes CDR1 KGHDR and CDR2 SFDVKD. The CDR3 nucleotides are TGTGCCACCAGTGCCGTGGGACAGAGCACCGGGGAGCTGTTTTTT. Amino acids: CATSAVGQSTGELFF.

The chain carries TRBV9 and TRBJ2-5; D ambiguous. V lost 4 bases to trimming and J lost 5 bases, with 12 bases between them. Germline loops: CDR1 SGDLS, CDR2 YYNGEE. The CDR3 spans 13 residues. CDR3 residues: CASSPRLTETQYF. DNA for the CDR3: TGTGCCAGCAGCCCAAGACTGACGGAGACCCAGTACTTC.

In DNA, the CDR3 is TGTGCCAGCAGTGGGAGGGGACAGGGTTTAGATACGCAGTATTTT. Amino acids: CASSGRGQGLDTQYF. The chain employs TRBV25-1 and TRBJ2-3; 9 bases are a match to TRBD1. After removal of 4 bases from V and 5 bases from J, the junction contained 7 bases not matched to a gene. The CDR3 runs 15 residues. Germline assignment: CDR1 MGHDK and CDR2 SYGVNS.

The J gene is TRBJ2-3, the V gene TRBV2; D is perhaps TRBD2 (5 bases). The germline V gene encodes CDR1 SNHLY and CDR2 FYNNEI. V lost 8 bases and J lost 0, with 12 bases in between. This CDR3 has 14 residues. CDR3 bases: TGTGCCAGCCTAGGGAGCCATAGCACAGATACGCAGTATTTT. Its protein product is CASLGSHSTDTQYF.

Regarding this clone: A much more abundant neighbour one base away suggests this may be a read error. This chain connects TRBV3-1 (or the pseudogene TRBV3-2) to TRBJ2-7, with D uncertain. Trimming shortened V by 2 bases and J by 5 bases, and 4 bases separated the two germline ends. CDR3 length: 11 amino acids. Germline V CDR1 and CDR2: LGHDT, YNNKEL (reference sequence). The CDR3 here is CASSQTDEQYF. The DNA for the CDR3 is TGTGCCAGCAGCCAAACGGACGAGCAGTACTTC.

The chain combines TRBV4-1 with TRBJ1-4; D gene unclear. Germline CDR1 is MGHRA and CDR2 is YSYEKL. CDR3 length: 15 residues. V lost 0 bases, J lost 7 bases, and 12 bases lay in between. The chain's CDR3 is CASSQDVGGLEKLFF. The CDR3 DNA reads TGCGCCAGCAGCCAAGATGTCGGAGGGCTTGAAAAACTGTTTTTT.

The chain carries TRBV7-9 and TRBJ1-4, with TRBD1 matching 7 bases. Trimming cost V 4 bases and J 4 bases; bases outside gene matches: 6. The germline CDR1 and CDR2 sequences are SEHNR and FQNEAQ (reference sequence). CDR3 length: 15 amino acids. In nucleotides, the CDR3 is TGTGCCAGCAGCTCCGGGACAGCCTTTAATGAAAAACTGTTTTTT. Translation gives CASSSGTAFNEKLFF.

This clone has a handful of counts. Other DNA sequences of this sample code for an identical CDR3. V usage is TRBV29-1 and J usage is TRBJ2-7, with a possible D match to TRBD2 (5 bases). V lost 2 bases and J 0 bases, leaving 11 bases between the germline ends. The CDR3 sequence is 14 residues long. Per the germline V gene, CDR1 is SQVTM and CDR2 is ANQGSEA. CDR3 region: CSVESGSGSYEQYF. The CDR3 bases are TGCAGCGTTGAATCGGGATCAGGCTCCTACGAGCAGTACTTC.

The sample holds one count of this clone. The chain recombines TRBV6-5 with TRBJ1-1, with a weak D call TRBD1 (5 bases). This CDR3 has 16 amino acids. The ends were cut back, 2 bases at V and 3 bases at J, with 16 bases in the middle. In germline, CDR1 is MNHEY, CDR2 SVGAGI. The CDR3 protein is CASSYGINLGHTEAFF. In DNA, the CDR3 is TGTGCCAGCAGTTACGGAATTAATTTGGGGCACACTGAAGCTTTCTTT.

The chain carries TRBV10-3 and TRBJ2-2; 10 nucleotides agree with TRBD2. CDR1 is ENHRY and CDR2 is SYGVKD in the germline V gene. The CDR3 loop spans 16 amino acids. J was trimmed by 3 bases and V by 3 bases; bases with no gene match: 4. The CDR3 nucleotides are TGTGCCATCAGTGAAGTCCTAGCGGGAGACACCGGGGAGCTGTTTTTT. Residues: CAISEVLAGDTGELFF.

The J gene is TRBJ2-1, the V gene TRBV5-1, with D perhaps TRBD1 (6 bases). The CDR3 is 16 amino acids. CDR1 and CDR2 from the germline V gene are SGHRS and YFSETQ. The V end was cut by 0 bases, the J end by 3 bases, with 13 bases between. This chain's CDR3 is CASSLVGTGNYNEQFF. CDR3 DNA: TGCGCCAGCAGCTTGGTAGGCACAGGGAACTACAATGAGCAGTTCTTC.

In its sample, this clone was seen a few times. The genes are TRBV19 and TRBJ2-3; TRBD2 agrees at 7 bases. The germline CDR1 and CDR2 sequences are LNHDA and SQIVND (reference sequence). V trimming: 4 bases; J trimming: 5 bases; junction bases outside the gene matches: 0. This CDR3 has 12 residues. This chain's CDR3 is CASSRGGDTQYF. The CDR3 DNA follows: TGTGCCAGTAGTAGGGGGGGAGATACGCAGTATTTT.

The rearrangement uses TRBV30 and TRBJ2-3; no clear D. CDR1 and CDR2 (germline): GTSNPN, SVGIG (reference sequence). Trimming left V 3 bases short and J 1 base short, with 8 bases between. The CDR3 runs 13 residues. The CDR3 here is CAWRSRGTDTQYF. The CDR3 nucleotides are TGTGCCTGGAGGTCTCGGGGCACAGATACGCAGTATTTT.

V is TRBV11-2 and J is TRBJ2-7, with 14 bases aligning to TRBD2. This CDR3 is 17 amino acids long. V lost 5 bases to trimming and J lost 0 bases; unmatched junction nucleotides: 6. The germline V gene encodes CDR1 SGHAT and CDR2 FQNNGV. CDR3 loop: CASSPGLAGASSYEQYF. CDR3 sequence (DNA): TGTGCCAGCAGCCCGGGACTAGCGGGAGCTTCCTCCTACGAGCAGTACTTC.

The chain joins TRBV7-3 to TRBJ2-3, with D unclear. CDR1 SGHTA and CDR2 FQGTGA come from the germline V gene. The CDR3 has 14 amino acids. Deletions cut 2 bases from V and 0 bases from J, with 6 bases between. The CDR3, as DNA: TGTGCCAGCAGCTTACAAGCTAGCACAGATACGCAGTATTTT. Amino acids: CASSLQASTDTQYF.

This clone appeared a single time. The chain employs TRBV7-6 and TRBJ2-1, with TRBD2 matching 8 bases. This CDR3 comprises 17 residues. With 1 base clipped from V and 1 base from J, the junction kept 6 bases outside the gene matches. Per germline, CDR1 SGHVS and CDR2 FNYEAQ. In DNA, the CDR3 is TGTGCCAGCAGCTTAGTAATCGGGAGGGGTTCCTACAATGAGCAGTTCTTC. Translated: CASSLVIGRGSYNEQFF.